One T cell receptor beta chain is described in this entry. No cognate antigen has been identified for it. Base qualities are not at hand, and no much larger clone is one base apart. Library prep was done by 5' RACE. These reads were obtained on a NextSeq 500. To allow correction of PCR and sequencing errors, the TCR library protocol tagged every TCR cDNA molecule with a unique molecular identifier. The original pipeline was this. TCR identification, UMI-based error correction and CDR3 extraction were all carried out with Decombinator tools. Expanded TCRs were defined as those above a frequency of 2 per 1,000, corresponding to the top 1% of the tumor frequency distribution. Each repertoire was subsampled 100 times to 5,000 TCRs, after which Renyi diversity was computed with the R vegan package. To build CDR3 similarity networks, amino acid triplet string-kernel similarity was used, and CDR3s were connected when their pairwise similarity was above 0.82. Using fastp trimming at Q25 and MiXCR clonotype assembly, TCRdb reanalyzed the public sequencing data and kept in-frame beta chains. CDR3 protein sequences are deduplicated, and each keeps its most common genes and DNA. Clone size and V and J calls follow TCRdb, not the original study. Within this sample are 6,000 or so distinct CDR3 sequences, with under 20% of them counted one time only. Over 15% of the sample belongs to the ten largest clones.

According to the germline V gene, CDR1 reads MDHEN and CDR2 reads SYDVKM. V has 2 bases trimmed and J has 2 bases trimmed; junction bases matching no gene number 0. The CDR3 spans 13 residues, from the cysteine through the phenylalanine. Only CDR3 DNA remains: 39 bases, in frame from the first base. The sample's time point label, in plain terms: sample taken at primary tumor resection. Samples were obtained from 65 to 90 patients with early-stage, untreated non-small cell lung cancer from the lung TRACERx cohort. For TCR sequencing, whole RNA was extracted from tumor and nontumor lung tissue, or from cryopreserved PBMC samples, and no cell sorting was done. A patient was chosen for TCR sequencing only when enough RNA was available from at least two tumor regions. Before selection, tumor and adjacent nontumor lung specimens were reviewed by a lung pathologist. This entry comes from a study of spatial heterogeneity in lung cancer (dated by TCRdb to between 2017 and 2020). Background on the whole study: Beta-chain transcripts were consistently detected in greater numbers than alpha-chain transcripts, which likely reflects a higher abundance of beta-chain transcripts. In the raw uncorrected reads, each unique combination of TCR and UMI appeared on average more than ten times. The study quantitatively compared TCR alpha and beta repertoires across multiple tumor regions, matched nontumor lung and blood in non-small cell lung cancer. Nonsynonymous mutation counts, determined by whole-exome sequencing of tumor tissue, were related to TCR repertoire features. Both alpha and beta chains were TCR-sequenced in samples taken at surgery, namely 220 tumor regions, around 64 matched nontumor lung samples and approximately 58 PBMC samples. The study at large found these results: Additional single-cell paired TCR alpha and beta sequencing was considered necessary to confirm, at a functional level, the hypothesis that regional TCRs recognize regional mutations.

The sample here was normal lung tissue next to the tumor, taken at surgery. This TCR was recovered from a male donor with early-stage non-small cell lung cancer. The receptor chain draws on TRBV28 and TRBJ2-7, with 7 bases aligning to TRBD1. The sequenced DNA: TGTGCCAGCAGTTTAGGGACAGCCTACGAGCAGTACTTC. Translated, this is CASSLGTAYEQYF. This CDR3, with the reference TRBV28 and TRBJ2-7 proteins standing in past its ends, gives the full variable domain DVKVTQSSRYLVKRTGEKVFLECVQDMDHENMFWYRQDPGLGLRLIYFSYDVKMKEKGDIPEGYSVSREKKERFSLILESASTNQTSMYLCASSLGTAYEQYFGPGTRLTVT.